The 6 T cell receptor beta chains listed next were all sequenced from one sample in a study of blood T cell repertoires in COVID-19. Using immunoSEQ multiplex PCR, the repertoire was profiled, and TCRdb retains in-frame clones only, with some absent. Among 540,000 or so clones listed, approximately 91% were seen once. Sequenced input: peripheral blood. The receptor set was obtained from a woman aged 45-59 years with COVID-19, enrolled during active disease.

The chain uses TRBV5-1 and TRBJ2-1; 7 bases agree with TRBD2. There are 17 residues in the CDR3. J lost 6 bases, V lost 4 bases, and 16 bases had no gene match. Looked up from germline, CDR1 is SGHRS and CDR2 is YFSETQ. This CDR3 reads CASSLTQQAGVGNEQFF. The CDR3 DNA sequence: TGCGCCAGCAGCCTTACCCAACAGGCGGGGGTGGGCAATGAGCAGTTCTTC.

In this sample, this clone turned up once. The genes are TRBV5-5 and TRBJ2-7, with 7 bases that match TRBD2. V was pared by 5 bases and J by 7 bases, with 12 bases of the junction left unmatched. Germline V lookup: CDR1 SGHKS, CDR2 YYEKEE (reference sequence). There are 14 residues in the CDR3. For the CDR3, the DNA is TGTGCCAGCAGGGCCGAGACTAGCACAAGGGAGCAGTACTTC. It yields the protein CASRAETSTREQYF.

The rearrangement joins TRBV6-5 to TRBJ1-4; D is possibly TRBD1 (6 bases). V dropped 6 bases and J dropped 4 bases, with 12 bases sitting between them. Germline CDR1 is MNHEY and CDR2 is SVGAGI. This CDR3 contains 14 residues. CDR3: CASRGGGSNEKLFF. The CDR3 DNA follows: TGTGCCAGCAGGGGAGGGGGGAGTAATGAAAAACTGTTTTTT.

This chain connects TRBV5-1 to TRBJ2-1; weak D call: TRBD1 (5 bases). The CDR3 loop spans 14 amino acids. Germline CDR1 SGHRS, CDR2 YFSETQ. With 0 bases removed from V and 8 bases from J, the gap between germline ends came to 12 bases. CDR3 sequence reads: CASSLDQGRDEQFF. CDR3 nucleotide sequence: TGCGCCAGCAGCTTGGATCAGGGTAGGGATGAGCAGTTCTTC.

The rearrangement joins TRBV19 to TRBJ2-4; perhaps TRBD1 as D (6 bases). The CDR3 is 15 residues long. In germline, CDR1 is LNHDA, CDR2 SQIVND (reference sequence). Trimming removed 2 bases at V and 5 bases at J, with 13 bases between. The CDR3 DNA reads TGTGCCAGTAGTATACGAAGGGGGTCCCAAAACATTCAGTACTTC. Protein: CASSIRRGSQNIQYF.

This chain joins TRBV12-3 or TRBV12-4 and TRBJ1-2; 8 bases are shared with TRBD1. The CDR3 is 12 residues long. V lost 5 bases and J lost 5; bases outside the gene matches: 1. The CDR3 bases are TGTGCCAGCAGTGACAGGGGTTATGGCTACACCTTC. It translates to CASSDRGYGYTF.